This T cell receptor beta chain was found in a study of shared clonotypes between healthy human individuals. Study-level information: Three plates each covered CD4 naive and memory; CD8 naive two, CD8 memory one. The study, taken as a whole, reports: Shared across several donors were roughly 5% of the naive CD4 clonotypes. Donor clonotype sharing was expected to depend on sequencing depth.

Note on this clone: Its antigen is unknown.

The assay was immunoSEQ multiplex PCR, and TCRdb's table has in-frame clones only and misses some. The sample gives about 990,000 clones, around 78% of which show up once; 0.61% is in the top ten. Germline V gives CDR1 LGHNT, CDR2 FRNRAP. The junction had 4 bases not matched to a gene; V was cut back by 5 bases and J by 2 bases. The CDR3 has 16 residues. The clonotype comes from a young man in good health. Some clones in this sample may be carry-over from other donors' samples. The V call is TRBV12-5, the J call TRBJ2-3; 13 bases agree with TRBD2. Sequencing input: memory CD4+ T cells from PBMCs. Stated subset: CD45RA-negative fraction. Written as DNA, the CDR3 is TGTGCTAGTGGTAGGGGACTAGCGGGACTCACAGATACGCAGTATTTT. Translation gives CASGRGLAGLTDTQYF.